These 28 T cell receptor beta chains originate from one sample sequenced in a study of blood T cell repertoires in COVID-19. Repertoires were generated with immunoSEQ multiplex PCR, while TCRdb's copy carries only in-frame clones and drops some. The sample lists under 250,000 clones, approximately 92% occurring once. Material: PBMCs or T cells enriched from blood (not recorded which). These TCRs come from a woman between 18 and 30 years old in a cohort exposed to, infected with or recovered from COVID-19 (not recorded which).

A word on this clone: Other DNA sequences in the same sample also yield this CDR3. The genes are TRBV5-1 and TRBJ1-5; TRBD1 matches at 8 bases. V shed 0 bases, J shed 4 bases, and the junction held 3 bases outside the gene matches. Germline assignment: CDR1 SGHRS and CDR2 YFSETQ. There are 15 residues in the CDR3. The CDR3 loop is CASSLDGTGNQPQHF. CDR3 sequence (DNA): TGCGCCAGCAGCTTGGATGGGACAGGTAATCAGCCCCAGCATTTT.

The gene calls are TRBV19 and TRBJ1-2; 9 bases match TRBD1. V lost 5 bases and J lost 4; bases outside the gene matches: 5. Germline CDR1 and CDR2: LNHDA and SQIVND (reference sequence). The CDR3 covers 14 residues. The CDR3: CASSLDRGTYGYTF. The DNA of the CDR3 is TGTGCCAGTAGTCTGGACAGGGGAACCTATGGCTACACCTTC. Based on the CDR3 plus reference TRBV19 and TRBJ1-2, the full variable domain is DGGITQSPKYLFRKEGQNVTLSCEQNLNHDAMYWYRQDPGQGLRLIYYSQIVNDFQKGDIAEGYSVSREKKESFPLTVTSAQKNPTAFYLCASSLDRGTYGYTFGSGTRLTVV.

The V and J genes are TRBV5-1 and TRBJ2-1, with TRBD2 matching 9 bases. Germline-derived CDR1 and CDR2 are SGHRS and YFSETQ. V dropped 0 bases and J dropped 2; count of bases not matched to a gene: 0. The CDR3 has 15 residues. The CDR3 reads CASSLGLAAYNEQFF. The CDR3 region has the DNA TGCGCCAGCAGCTTGGGACTAGCGGCCTACAATGAGCAGTTCTTC.

This clone was recorded only once. This sequence joins TRBV11-3 and TRBJ1-1, with D tentatively TRBD1 (5 bases). CDR3 size: 15 residues. Per germline, CDR1 SGHNT and CDR2 YENEEA. Trimming removed 0 bases at V and 1 base at J, with 9 bases between. CDR3 protein: CASSLERGSNTEAFF. DNA of the CDR3: TGTGCCAGCAGCTTAGAGCGGGGGTCGAACACTGAAGCTTTCTTT.

This chain links TRBV28 with TRBJ1-5, with D possibly being TRBD1 (5 bases). V lost 3 bases to trimming and J lost 1 base, with 10 bases between them. Germline-derived CDR1 and CDR2 are MDHEN and SYDVKM. The CDR3 has 15 residues. CDR3 sequence reads: CASSFQGPSNQPQHF. The DNA for the CDR3 is TGTGCCAGCAGTTTCCAGGGCCCGAGCAATCAGCCCCAGCATTTT.

The chain recombines TRBV9 with TRBJ2-1; a weak D match, TRBD1 (5 bases). V was cut by 4 bases and J by 8 bases, with 10 bases left in between. The length of the CDR3 is 12 residues. Germline CDR1 reads SGDLS; CDR2 reads YYNGEE. CDR3 region: CASSSPGHEQFF. The DNA for the CDR3 is TGTGCCAGCAGCTCGCCAGGGCATGAGCAGTTCTTC.

The J gene is TRBJ2-2, the V gene TRBV9; TRBD1 matches at 10 bases. The trim removed 0 bases at V and 8 bases at J, leaving 7 bases unmatched. The CDR3 consists of 16 residues. Germline V gene lookup returns CDR1 SGDLS and CDR2 YYNGEE. The CDR3 protein is CASSVATGQGRGELFF. DNA for the CDR3: TGTGCCAGCAGCGTAGCGACGGGACAGGGGCGGGGGGAGCTGTTTTTT.

V usage is TRBV27 and J usage is TRBJ2-7; 7 positions match TRBD1. The CDR3 is made up of 16 amino acids. Germline assignment: CDR1 MNHEY and CDR2 SMNVEV (reference sequence). With 3 bases clipped from V and 0 bases from J, the junction kept 8 bases outside the gene matches. The DNA of the CDR3 is TGTGCCAGCAGTTTGGCCGGGACAGACTACTCCTACGAGCAGTACTTC. As protein: CASSLAGTDYSYEQYF.

The rearrangement uses TRBV28 and TRBJ1-1, with TRBD1 matching over 8 bases. Germline assignment: CDR1 MDHEN and CDR2 SYDVKM. This CDR3 has 16 amino acids. Trimming at V came to 5 bases and at J to 5 bases, leaving 13 bases not matched to a gene. The CDR3 sequence: CASSANSGQGGTEAFF. CDR3 in DNA: TGTGCCAGCAGTGCCAATTCCGGACAGGGTGGGACTGAAGCTTTCTTT.

This clone was recorded only once. The chain has TRBV5-1 and TRBJ2-3, with 10 bases lining up with TRBD2. The V gene end was trimmed by 4 bases and the J gene end by 0 bases; junction bases not matched to a gene: 14. CDR1 and CDR2 from the germline V gene are SGHRS and YFSETQ. The CDR3 runs to 19 residues. The CDR3 bases are TGCGCCAGCAGCCCGCAGACACCTAGCGGGAGTGGTAGCACAGATACGCAGTATTTT. The encoded protein is CASSPQTPSGSGSTDTQYF.

The chain couples TRBV7-9 to TRBJ2-7; 10 bases map to TRBD1. CDR3 length: 16 amino acids. Germline lookup yields CDR1 SEHNR and CDR2 FQNEAQ (reference sequence). The V segment lost 5 bases and the J segment 5 bases; nucleotides outside the gene matches: 12. CDR3 amino acids: CASSGPTGGAGHEQYF. Written as DNA, the CDR3 is TGTGCCAGCAGCGGTCCGACAGGGGGCGCGGGCCACGAGCAGTACTTC.

The chain joins TRBV2 to TRBJ1-1; D is possibly TRBD1 (5 bases). Trimming removed 7 bases at V and 0 bases at J, with 12 bases between. The CDR3 sequence is 14 residues long. Germline values: CDR1 SNHLY, CDR2 FYNNEI. The CDR3 nucleotides are TGTGCCAGCACCCAGATGGGGCTGAACACTGAAGCTTTCTTT. Residues: CASTQMGLNTEAFF.

The chain carries TRBV5-5 and TRBJ2-7, with TRBD2 identical over 8 bases. The CDR3 is made up of 13 amino acids. The germline V gene encodes CDR1 SGHKS and CDR2 YYEKEE (reference sequence). J was trimmed by 2 bases and V by 5 bases; bases with no gene match: 3. The CDR3 nucleotides read TGTGCCAGCAGTTGGGGACTAGCCTACGAGCAGTACTTC. The encoded protein is CASSWGLAYEQYF. The entire variable domain, with the rest obtained from reference TRBV5-5 and TRBJ2-7, is as follows: DAGVTQSPTHLIKTRGQQVTLRCSPISGHKSVSWYQQVLGQGPQFIFQYYEKEERGRGNFPDRFSARQFPNYSSELNVNALLLGDSALYLCASSWGLAYEQYFGPGTRLTVT.

J is TRBJ2-5 and V is TRBV9, with 14 bases aligning to TRBD2. V was pared by 1 base and J by 4 bases, with 15 bases of the junction left unmatched. The germline V gene encodes CDR1 SGDLS and CDR2 YYNGEE. This CDR3 spans 20 amino acids. CDR3 protein: CASSVRPGLAGEMALETQYF. CDR3 DNA: TGTGCCAGCAGCGTACGACCGGGACTAGCGGGAGAAATGGCACTAGAGACCCAGTACTTC.

The genes are TRBV5-1 and TRBJ1-2; maybe TRBD1 (6 bases). Trimming cost V 4 bases and J 3 bases, with 16 bases left between them. The CDR3 loop spans 15 amino acids. The germline V gene has CDR1 SGHRS and CDR2 YFSETQ. The CDR3 protein is CASSLRGVGDYGYTF. As DNA, the CDR3 is TGCGCCAGCAGCCTCAGGGGTGTGGGGGACTATGGCTACACCTTC.

The chain has TRBV28 and TRBJ1-5, with 11 nucleotides matching TRBD1. Per the germline V gene, CDR1 is MDHEN and CDR2 is SYDVKM. Trimming at V came to 1 base and at J to 6 bases, leaving 8 bases not matched to a gene. CDR3 size: 17 residues. The CDR3 loop reads CASSLSRDRGLGQPQHF. CDR3 DNA: TGTGCCAGCAGTTTATCTCGGGACAGGGGGTTGGGTCAGCCCCAGCATTTT. Drawing the rest from reference TRBV28 and TRBJ1-5, the complete variable domain is DVKVTQSSRYLVKRTGEKVFLECVQDMDHENMFWYRQDPGLGLRLIYFSYDVKMKEKGDIPEGYSVSREKKERFSLILESASTNQTSMYLCASSLSRDRGLGQPQHFGDGTRLSIL.

This rearrangement joins TRBV2 to TRBJ1-1, with D possibly matching TRBD1 (5 bases). With 6 bases removed from V and 5 bases from J, the gap between germline ends came to 13 bases. From germline, CDR1 is SNHLY and CDR2 FYNNEI. The CDR3 is 13 residues long. The CDR3 nucleotides are TGTGCCAGCAGATTGGGCGGGGGGACTGAAGCTTTCTTT. Amino acid sequence: CASRLGGGTEAFF.

The chain joins TRBV16 to TRBJ2-1, with D tentatively TRBD2 (5 bases). Per germline, CDR1 KGHSY and CDR2 FQNENV. The CDR3 is 15 residues long. V was cut by 0 bases and J by 5 bases, with 11 bases left in between. The CDR3, as DNA: TGTGCCAGCAGCCAATCCGGGATACTAGACAATGAGCAGTTCTTC. The encoded protein is CASSQSGILDNEQFF.

The chain uses TRBV5-4 and TRBJ2-5; TRBD2 matches 9 bases. CDR1 is SGHNT, CDR2 YYREEE, per germline (reference sequence). This CDR3 region has 17 residues. Germline trimming cut 0 bases from V and 2 bases from J; bases unmatched to any gene: 8. The CDR3 DNA is TGTGCCAGCAGCTTGGGGGGTCTAGCGGGGTATCAAGAGACCCAGTACTTC. It yields the protein CASSLGGLAGYQETQYF.

The chain carries TRBV5-1 and TRBJ1-4, with D possibly TRBD1 on 5 matching bases. V lost 0 bases to trimming and J lost 4 bases, with 16 bases between them. Germline values: CDR1 SGHRS, CDR2 YFSETQ. The CDR3 is made up of 17 amino acids. CDR3 in DNA: TGCGCCAGCAGCTTGGGGCCGGGGGGTCTCAATAATGAAAAACTGTTTTTT. This encodes CASSLGPGGLNNEKLFF.

The chain has TRBV19 and TRBJ2-1; TRBD2 is a possible D gene (6 bases). CDR1 and CDR2 from the germline V gene are LNHDA and SQIVND (reference sequence). V was pared by 2 bases and J by 6 bases, with 11 bases between. The CDR3 contains 14 residues. The CDR3 loop is CASSIQPTSNEQFF. The CDR3 nucleotides are TGTGCCAGTAGTATACAGCCGACTAGCAATGAGCAGTTCTTC.

This clone has just one count. The chain joins TRBV10-3 to TRBJ2-2; D gene unclear. CDR3 length equals 14 residues. The V end lost 6 bases, the J end lost 7 bases, and 15 bases lay between the germline ends. Per germline, CDR1 ENHRY and CDR2 SYGVKD. CDR3 residues: CAIRGTEYGGELFF. The CDR3 DNA is TGTGCCATCAGAGGTACGGAGTATGGCGGGGAGCTGTTTTTT.

This sequence joins TRBV12-3 or TRBV12-4 and TRBJ2-7, with TRBD1 as a possible D gene (5 bases). The CDR3 length is 13 residues. Trimming stripped 7 bases from V and 0 bases from J, with 10 bases between. CDR3 region: CASTSDSSYEQYF. The CDR3 nucleotides are TGTGCCAGCACTTCCGACAGCTCCTACGAGCAGTACTTC.

The chain uses TRBV29-1 and TRBJ1-1, with D possibly being TRBD1 (6 bases). V lost 3 bases and J lost 10, with 12 bases in between. CDR3 length: 11 residues. The germline gives CDR1 SQVTM, CDR2 ANQGSEA. The CDR3 DNA reads TGCAGCGTTGAGAGGGGGAGTCGAGCTTTCTTT. Translated, it gives CSVERGSRAFF.

The chain links TRBV7-2 to TRBJ2-7; 8 bases are shared with TRBD2. Germline assignment: CDR1 SGHTA and CDR2 FQGNSA. The CDR3 consists of 15 residues. Unmatched junction bases numbered 10, after V lost 7 bases and J lost 2 bases. The CDR3 spells CASTPGSGGTYEQYF. In DNA form, the CDR3 reads TGTGCCAGCACCCCTGGGAGCGGGGGCACCTACGAGCAGTACTTC.

This chain uses TRBV25-1 with TRBJ1-1; 9 bases are a match to TRBD1. Germline values: CDR1 MGHDK, CDR2 SYGVNS. V dropped 6 bases and J dropped 8; count of bases not matched to a gene: 10. The CDR3 totals 14 residues. Written as DNA, the CDR3 is TGTGCCAGCAGCCCCCGGACAGGGGTGTTCGAAGCTTTCTTT. It translates to CASSPRTGVFEAFF.

This sequence joins TRBV6-8 and TRBJ1-1; D is perhaps TRBD1 (5 bases). V was trimmed by 0 bases and J by 0 bases, leaving 11 bases between them. The CDR3 is 16 residues long. Germline V gives CDR1 MNHGY, CDR2 SAAAGT. The CDR3 reads CASSYSAGLMNTEAFF. The CDR3 DNA reads TGTGCCAGCAGTTACTCGGCAGGGCTCATGAACACTGAAGCTTTCTTT.

V and J are TRBV5-1 and TRBJ2-1; TRBD1 is a possible D gene (6 bases). CDR3 length: 16 amino acids. The germline V gene has CDR1 SGHRS and CDR2 YFSETQ. V lost 3 bases and J 8 bases, leaving 21 bases between the germline ends. In nucleotides, the CDR3 is TGCGCCAGCAGCTCCACGACAGGTACCATTACCTATGAGCAGTTCTTC. It encodes CASSSTTGTITYEQFF. Variable domain in full (rest from reference TRBV5-1 and TRBJ2-1): KAGVTQTPRYLIKTRGQQVTLSCSPISGHRSVSWYQQTPGQGLQFLFEYFSETQRNKGNFPGRFSGRQFSNSRSEMNVSTLELGDSALYLCASSSTTGTITYEQFFGPGTRLTVL.